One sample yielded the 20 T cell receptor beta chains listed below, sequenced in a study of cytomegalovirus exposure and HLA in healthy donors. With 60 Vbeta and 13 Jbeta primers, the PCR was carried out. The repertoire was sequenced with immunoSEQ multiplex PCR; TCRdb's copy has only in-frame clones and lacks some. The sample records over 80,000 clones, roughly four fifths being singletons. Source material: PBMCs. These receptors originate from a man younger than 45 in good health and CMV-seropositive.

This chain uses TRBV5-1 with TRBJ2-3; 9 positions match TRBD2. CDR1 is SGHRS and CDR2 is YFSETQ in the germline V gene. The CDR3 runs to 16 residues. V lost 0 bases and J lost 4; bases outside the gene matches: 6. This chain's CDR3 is CASSLAGSGSSDTQYF. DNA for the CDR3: TGCGCCAGCAGCTTGGCCGGTAGCGGGAGCTCAGATACGCAGTATTTT.

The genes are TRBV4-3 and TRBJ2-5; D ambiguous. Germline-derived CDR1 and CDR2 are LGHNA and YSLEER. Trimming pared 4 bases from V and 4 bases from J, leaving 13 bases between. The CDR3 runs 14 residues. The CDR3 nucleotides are TGCGCCAGCAGCCTTACGACTCTGGGAGAGACCCAGTACTTC. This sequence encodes CASSLTTLGETQYF.

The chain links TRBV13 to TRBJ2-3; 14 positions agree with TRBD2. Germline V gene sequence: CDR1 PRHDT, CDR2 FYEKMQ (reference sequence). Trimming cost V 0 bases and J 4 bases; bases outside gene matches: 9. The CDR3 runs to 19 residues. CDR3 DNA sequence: TGTGCCAGCAGCTTAGGTGGGACTAGCGGGAGAGGTAGCCCAGATACGCAGTATTTT. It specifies CASSLGGTSGRGSPDTQYF.

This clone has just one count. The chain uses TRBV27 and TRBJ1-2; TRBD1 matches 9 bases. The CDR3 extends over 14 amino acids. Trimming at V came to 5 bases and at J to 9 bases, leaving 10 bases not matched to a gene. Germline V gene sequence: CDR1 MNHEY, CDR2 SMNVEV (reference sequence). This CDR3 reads CASSPHRDRVSYTF. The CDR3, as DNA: TGTGCCAGCAGTCCACACCGGGACAGGGTCAGCTACACCTTC.

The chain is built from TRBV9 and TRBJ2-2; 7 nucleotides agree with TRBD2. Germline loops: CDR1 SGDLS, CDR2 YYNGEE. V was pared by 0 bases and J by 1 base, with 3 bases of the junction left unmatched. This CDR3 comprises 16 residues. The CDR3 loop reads CASSVALAVNTGELFF. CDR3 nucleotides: TGTGCCAGCAGCGTAGCCCTAGCGGTGAACACCGGGGAGCTGTTTTTT.

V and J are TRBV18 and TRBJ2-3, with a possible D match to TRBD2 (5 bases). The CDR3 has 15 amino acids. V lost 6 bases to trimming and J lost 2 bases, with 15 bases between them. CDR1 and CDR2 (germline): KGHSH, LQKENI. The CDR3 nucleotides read TGTGCCAGCTCGTCCGAGACGGGGAACACAGATACGCAGTATTTT. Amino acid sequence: CASSSETGNTDTQYF.

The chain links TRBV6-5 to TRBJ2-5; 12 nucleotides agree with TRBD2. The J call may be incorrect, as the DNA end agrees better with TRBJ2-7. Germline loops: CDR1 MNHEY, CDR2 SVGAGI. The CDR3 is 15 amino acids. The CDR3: CASSLLAGGSYEQYF. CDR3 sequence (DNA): TGTGCCAGCAGTTTACTAGCGGGAGGCTCCTACGAGCAGTACTTC.

Here the CDR3 DNA reads TGTGCCAGCACGGGGGTACCCTCTGGAAACACCATATATTTT. Its protein is CASTGVPSGNTIYF. The chain employs TRBV6-1 and TRBJ1-3; D may be TRBD1 (5 bases). This CDR3 spans 14 amino acids. Germline V gene sequence: CDR1 MNHNS, CDR2 SASEGT. V was shortened by 7 bases and J by 0 bases, with 10 bases between the two germline ends.

The CDR3 protein is CASSPDRGQGPGELFF. CDR3 coding DNA: TGTGCCAGCAGCCCAGACCGGGGACAGGGACCCGGGGAGCTGTTTTTT. J is TRBJ2-2 and V is TRBV9, with 9 positions matching TRBD1. The germline CDR1 and CDR2 sequences are SGDLS and YYNGEE. The trim removed 4 bases at V and 6 bases at J, leaving 10 bases unmatched. This CDR3 has 16 amino acids.

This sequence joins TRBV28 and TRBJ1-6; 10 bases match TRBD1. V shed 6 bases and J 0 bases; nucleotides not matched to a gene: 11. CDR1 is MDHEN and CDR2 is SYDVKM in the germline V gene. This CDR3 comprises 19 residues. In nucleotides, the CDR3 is TGTGCCAGCAGATTCACGACAGGGGGCCAAAGCTCCTATAATTCACCCCTCCACTTT. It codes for CASRFTTGGQSSYNSPLHF.

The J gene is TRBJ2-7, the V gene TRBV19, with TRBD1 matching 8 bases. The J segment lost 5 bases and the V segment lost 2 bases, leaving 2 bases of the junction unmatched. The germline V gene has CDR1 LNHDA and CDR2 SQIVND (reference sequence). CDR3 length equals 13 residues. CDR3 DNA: TGTGCCAGTAGTATACAGGGGGCCGACGAGCAGTACTTC. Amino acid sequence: CASSIQGADEQYF.

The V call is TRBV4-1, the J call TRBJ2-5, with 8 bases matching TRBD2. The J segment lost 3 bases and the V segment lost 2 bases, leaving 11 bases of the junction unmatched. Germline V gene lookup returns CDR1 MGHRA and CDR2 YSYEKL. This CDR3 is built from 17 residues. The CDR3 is CASSQNTGSGTEETQYF. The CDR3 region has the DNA TGCGCCAGCAGCCAAAATACCGGTAGCGGGACCGAAGAGACCCAGTACTTC.

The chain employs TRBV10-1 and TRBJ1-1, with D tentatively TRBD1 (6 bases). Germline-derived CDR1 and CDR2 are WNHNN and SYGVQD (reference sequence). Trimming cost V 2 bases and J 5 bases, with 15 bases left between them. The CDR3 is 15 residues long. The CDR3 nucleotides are TGCGCCAGCAGTGAGCCGGGGAGGGGGAATACTGAAGCTTTCTTT. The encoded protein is CASSEPGRGNTEAFF.

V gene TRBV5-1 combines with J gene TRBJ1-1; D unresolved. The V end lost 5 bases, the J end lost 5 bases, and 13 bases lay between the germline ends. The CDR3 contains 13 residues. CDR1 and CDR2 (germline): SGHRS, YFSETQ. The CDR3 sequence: CASRKESQTEAFF. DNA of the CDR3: TGCGCCAGCAGAAAGGAGTCCCAAACTGAAGCTTTCTTT.

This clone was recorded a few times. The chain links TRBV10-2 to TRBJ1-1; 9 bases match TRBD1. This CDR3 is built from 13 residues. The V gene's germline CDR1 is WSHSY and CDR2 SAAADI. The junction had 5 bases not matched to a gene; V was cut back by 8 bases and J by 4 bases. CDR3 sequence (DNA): TGCGCCAGCCGGGACAGGGAAACCACTGAAGCTTTCTTT. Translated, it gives CASRDRETTEAFF.

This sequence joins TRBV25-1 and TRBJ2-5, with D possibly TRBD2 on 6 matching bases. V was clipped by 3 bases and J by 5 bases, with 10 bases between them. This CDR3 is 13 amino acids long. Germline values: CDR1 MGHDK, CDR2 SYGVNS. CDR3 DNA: TGTGCCAGCAGTGAGGCAGGGAGGGAGACCCAGTACTTC. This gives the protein CASSEAGRETQYF.

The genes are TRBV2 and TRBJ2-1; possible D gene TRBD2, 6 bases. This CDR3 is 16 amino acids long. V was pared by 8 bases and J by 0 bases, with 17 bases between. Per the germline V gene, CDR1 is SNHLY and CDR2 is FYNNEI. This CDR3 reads CASWNSGKSSYNEQFF. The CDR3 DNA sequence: TGTGCCAGCTGGAATAGCGGTAAGAGCTCCTACAATGAGCAGTTCTTC.

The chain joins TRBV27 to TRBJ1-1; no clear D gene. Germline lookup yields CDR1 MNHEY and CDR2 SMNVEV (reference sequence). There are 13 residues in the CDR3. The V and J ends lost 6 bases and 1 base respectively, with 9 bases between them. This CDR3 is CASSLGTNTEAFF. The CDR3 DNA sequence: TGTGCCAGCAGCCTAGGAACGAACACTGAAGCTTTCTTT.

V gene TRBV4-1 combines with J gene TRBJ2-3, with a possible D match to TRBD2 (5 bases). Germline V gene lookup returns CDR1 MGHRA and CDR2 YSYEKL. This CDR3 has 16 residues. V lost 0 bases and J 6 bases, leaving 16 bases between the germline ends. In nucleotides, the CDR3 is TGCGCCAGCAGCCAAGATAGAAGCGGAACTAGGGATACGCAGTATTTT. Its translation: CASSQDRSGTRDTQYF.

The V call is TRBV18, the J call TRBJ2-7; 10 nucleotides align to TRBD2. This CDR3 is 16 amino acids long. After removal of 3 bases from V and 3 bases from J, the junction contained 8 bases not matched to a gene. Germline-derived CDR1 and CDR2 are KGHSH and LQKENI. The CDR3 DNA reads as TGTGCCAGCTCACCCCGAGGGACTAGCGCATTCTACGAGCAGTACTTC. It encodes CASSPRGTSAFYEQYF.